This T cell receptor (beta chain) emerged from a study of CD8+CD57+ T cells in acquired aplastic anemia. The CDR3 runs 17 residues. Deletions cut 6 bases from V and 0 bases from J, with 18 bases between. Investigators profiled TCR beta VDJ and CDR3 from genomic DNA template. Each CDR3 protein is one row after TCRdb ran MiXCR on the reads. The sample gives more than 200,000 distinct CDR3 sequences, about half of which show up once; 15% to 20% is in the top ten. The patients chosen for sequencing had shown expansion of CD8+CD57+ cells (detected by flow cytometry). Each patient carried a diagnosis of severe acquired aplastic anemia.

The sequence derives from a human donor with aplastic anemia. The material sequenced was sorted CD4+, CD8+, or CD8+CD57+ T cells (not recorded which) from PBMCs. The rearrangement joins TRBV12-3 or TRBV12-4 to TRBJ2-1; tentative D call: TRBD1 (6 bases). CDR3: CASSLPLGHDSYNEQFF. For the CDR3, the DNA is TGTGCCAGCAGCCTCCCCCTGGGACACGACTCCTACAATGAGCAGTTCTTC.